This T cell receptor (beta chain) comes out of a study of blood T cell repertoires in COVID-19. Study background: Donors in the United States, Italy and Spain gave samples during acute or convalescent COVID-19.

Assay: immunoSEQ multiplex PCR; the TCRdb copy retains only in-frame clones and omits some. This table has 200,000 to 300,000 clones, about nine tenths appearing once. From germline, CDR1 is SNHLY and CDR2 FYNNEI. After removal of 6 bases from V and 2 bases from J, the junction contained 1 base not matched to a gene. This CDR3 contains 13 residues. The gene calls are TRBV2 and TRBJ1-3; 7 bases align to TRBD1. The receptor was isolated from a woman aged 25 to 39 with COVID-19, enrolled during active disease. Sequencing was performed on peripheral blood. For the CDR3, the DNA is TGTGCCAGCAGGAGGGGGCCTGGAAACACCATATATTTT. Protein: CASRRGPGNTIYF.